What follows are 28 T cell receptor beta chains derived from one specimen sequenced in a study of cytomegalovirus exposure and HLA in healthy donors (dated by TCRdb to between 2016 and 2019). The library came from the immunoSEQ multiplex PCR assay. For the multiplex PCR, a mixture combining 60 forward primers for TCR Vbeta segments and 13 reverse primers for TCR Jbeta segments was used. TCRdb took this table from immuneACCESS and kept in-frame rearrangements with V and J called. Such tables lack part of the clones; where checked against another copy, unresolved V genes explain under half of the gap, and the rest is unexplained. This sample gives about 90,000 clones in total; 65% of them show up just once. The ten largest clones add up to 20% to 25% of the sample. Input material: PBMCs. The receptor set was obtained from a woman aged 45-65 years in good health and CMV-seropositive.

In its sample, this clone is medium-sized. The chain links TRBV5-4 to TRBJ1-1; TRBD1 matches at 7 bases. The ends lost 2 bases at V and 1 base at J; junction bases unmatched: 2. CDR3 size: 14 residues. Germline V CDR1 and CDR2: SGHNT, YYREEE (reference sequence). The DNA of the CDR3 is TGTGCCAGCAGCTTTTCAGGGGGGAACACTGAAGCTTTCTTT. As protein: CASSFSGGNTEAFF.

This clone has only a few counts. The rearrangement links TRBV30 to TRBJ1-2; D uncertain. This CDR3 is built from 13 residues. From germline, CDR1 is GTSNPN and CDR2 SVGIG (reference sequence). The V and J ends lost 5 bases and 5 bases respectively, with 15 bases between them. CDR3 residues: CAWRAGSRYGYTF. Written as DNA, the CDR3 is TGTGCCTGGCGGGCGGGATCCCGATATGGCTACACCTTC.

CDR3 DNA sequence: TGTGCCAGCAGCGGACAGCTGAACACTGAAGCTTTCTTT. Encoded protein: CASSGQLNTEAFF. The V gene is TRBV7-6, the J gene TRBJ1-1, with a weak D call TRBD1 (6 bases). The CDR3 totals 13 residues. V lost 5 bases, J lost 0 bases, and 7 bases lay in between. Germline CDR1 reads SGHVS; CDR2 reads FNYEAQ. The variable domain in full, completed from reference TRBV7-6 and TRBJ1-1, reads GAGVSQSPRYKVTKRGQDVALRCDPISGHVSLYWYRQALGQGPEFLTYFNYEAQQDKSGLPNDRFSAERPEGSISTLTIQRTEQRDSAMYRCASSGQLNTEAFFGQGTRLTVV.

The rearrangement uses TRBV30 and TRBJ1-2; 8 bases agree with TRBD1. The length of the CDR3 is 13 residues. V gave up 2 bases and J gave up 8 bases; unmatched junction bases: 7. Germline lookup yields CDR1 GTSNPN and CDR2 SVGIG (reference sequence). CDR3: CAWSSTGASGYTF. DNA for the CDR3: TGTGCCTGGAGTTCGACAGGGGCTAGCGGCTACACCTTC.

This clone was picked up a small number of times. This chain joins TRBV18 and TRBJ1-2; 7 nucleotides agree with TRBD1. The length of the CDR3 is 17 residues. The germline V gene has CDR1 KGHSH and CDR2 LQKENI. V lost 2 bases and J lost 8; bases outside the gene matches: 17. The CDR3: CASSPRPDRLLKGGYTF. As DNA, the CDR3 is TGTGCCAGCTCACCAAGACCGGACAGGCTCTTAAAGGGAGGCTACACCTTC.

V is TRBV28 and J is TRBJ1-2, with 7 bases fitting TRBD1. This CDR3 is built from 11 residues. Germline V gene sequence: CDR1 MDHEN, CDR2 SYDVKM. Trimming cost V 5 bases and J 10 bases; bases outside gene matches: 4. The CDR3 region is CASSSRGAYTF. The CDR3 DNA reads as TGTGCCAGCAGTAGCAGGGGGGCCTACACCTTC.

This chain links TRBV27 with TRBJ1-6; no definite D call. CDR3 length: 16 amino acids. Trimming removed 5 bases at V and 0 bases at J, with 11 bases between. CDR1 is MNHEY and CDR2 is SMNVEV in the germline V gene (reference sequence). For the CDR3, the DNA is TGTGCCAGCAGTCCTCGCGTTGGCTCCTATAATTCACCCCTCCACTTT. Its translation: CASSPRVGSYNSPLHF.

This clone was observed a handful of times. J is TRBJ2-7 and V is TRBV9; 10 positions agree with TRBD2. V lost 4 bases, J lost 6 bases, and 16 bases stayed unmatched. Looked up from germline, CDR1 is SGDLS and CDR2 is YYNGEE. There are 17 residues in the CDR3. CDR3 amino acids: CASSPRGLAGVGSEQYF. CDR3 coding DNA: TGTGCCAGCAGCCCCAGGGGTCTAGCGGGGGTCGGCTCCGAGCAGTACTTC.

This rearrangement joins TRBV5-1 to TRBJ1-1; no firm D call. The germline V gene has CDR1 SGHRS and CDR2 YFSETQ. With 0 bases removed from V and 3 bases from J, the gap between germline ends came to 15 bases. This CDR3 spans 16 amino acids. The DNA for the CDR3 is TGCGCCAGCAGCTTGGGAGAAGATCTAAGAGACACTGAAGCTTTCTTT. Protein: CASSLGEDLRDTEAFF.

This clone is classed as medium-sized (0.01 to 0.1%). This chain joins TRBV4-3 and TRBJ2-5; tentatively, D is TRBD2 (6 bases). CDR1 LGHNA and CDR2 YSLEER come from the germline V gene. The V and J ends lost 4 bases and 5 bases respectively, with 17 bases between them. CDR3 length equals 15 residues. The CDR3 loop is CASSPSGDPRETQYF. In nucleotides, the CDR3 is TGCGCCAGCAGCCCCTCGGGGGACCCACGGGAGACCCAGTACTTC.

This clone was counted a few times. The chain combines TRBV2 with TRBJ2-1; 7 bases match TRBD2. Germline lookup yields CDR1 SNHLY and CDR2 FYNNEI. The V gene end was trimmed by 7 bases and the J gene end by 5 bases; junction bases not matched to a gene: 8. CDR3 length equals 14 residues. In DNA, the CDR3 is TGTGCCAGCATGGCCGAGACTAGCAACAATGAGCAGTTCTTC. As protein: CASMAETSNNEQFF.

This clone was seen only a few times. V usage is TRBV2 and J usage is TRBJ1-2; a possible D gene is TRBD1 (6 bases). This CDR3 region has 13 residues. CDR1 and CDR2 from the germline V gene are SNHLY and FYNNEI. V shed 3 bases and J shed 8 bases, with 13 bases lying between them. CDR3 DNA: TGTGCCAGCAGTGATATTACAGGGCTAGGCTACACCTTC. Translating it yields CASSDITGLGYTF.

The chain uses TRBV6-5 and TRBJ2-7, with 8 bases aligning to TRBD1. In germline, CDR1 is MNHEY, CDR2 SVGAGI. J was trimmed by 3 bases and V by 4 bases; bases with no gene match: 5. CDR3 length: 14 amino acids. The CDR3 spells CASSFNRGYYEQYF. CDR3 bases: TGTGCCAGCAGTTTTAACAGGGGGTACTACGAGCAGTACTTC.

This sequence joins TRBV11-3 and TRBJ2-2; 14 nucleotides agree with TRBD2. There are 16 residues in the CDR3. Germline V lookup: CDR1 SGHNT, CDR2 YENEEA. Unmatched junction bases numbered 2, after V lost 3 bases and J lost 5 bases. CDR3 protein: CASSLGLAGVTGELFF. As DNA, the CDR3 is TGTGCCAGCAGCTTGGGACTAGCGGGAGTTACCGGGGAGCTGTTTTTT.

V gene TRBV29-1 combines with J gene TRBJ2-1; 8 bases map to TRBD1. The CDR3 is 13 amino acids. V dropped 4 bases and J dropped 4; count of bases not matched to a gene: 3. In germline, CDR1 is SQVTM, CDR2 ANQGSEA. The CDR3 DNA reads as TGCAGCGTTGGCAGGGGGCAGTACAATGAGCAGTTCTTC. Translating it yields CSVGRGQYNEQFF.

The chain carries TRBV4-2 and TRBJ1-2; D uncertain. Between the trimmed V and J ends, which lost 0 bases and 4 bases, there was a span of 15 bases. Germline loops: CDR1 LGHNA, CDR2 YNFKEQ. The CDR3 has 16 residues. Here the CDR3 reads CASSQDSGRQLYGYTF. DNA of the CDR3: TGTGCCAGCAGCCAAGATTCGGGTCGGCAACTCTATGGCTACACCTTC.

The chain links TRBV28 to TRBJ2-7, with a tentative D call TRBD1 (6 bases). The CDR3 consists of 14 residues. Trimming cost V 2 bases and J 2 bases, with 10 bases left between them. From germline, CDR1 is MDHEN and CDR2 SYDVKM. The DNA of the CDR3 is TGTGCCAGCAGTTTACCAGGGGACCCCTACGAGCAGTACTTC. It encodes CASSLPGDPYEQYF.

Of note for this clone: Other DNA sequences of this sample code for an identical CDR3. The chain uses TRBV5-1 and TRBJ1-4, with a weak D call TRBD1 (6 bases). Trimming took 1 base from V and 2 from J, leaving 6 bases between them. The CDR3 has 14 residues. Per germline, CDR1 SGHRS and CDR2 YFSETQ. The CDR3 region is CASSLTGTNEKLFF. CDR3 DNA sequence: TGCGCCAGCAGCTTGACAGGGACTAATGAAAAACTGTTTTTT.

The chain links TRBV28 to TRBJ1-1, with D tentatively TRBD1 (6 bases). CDR3 size: 15 residues. Germline CDR1 reads MDHEN; CDR2 reads SYDVKM. The V end was cut by 6 bases, the J end by 8 bases, with 22 bases between. The CDR3 sequence: CASRMEYGGTIEAFF. The DNA for the CDR3 is TGTGCCAGCAGGATGGAGTACGGGGGGACAATCGAAGCTTTCTTT.

This sequence joins TRBV18 and TRBJ1-4, with D hard to call. Trimming took 3 bases from V and 2 from J, leaving 7 bases between them. The CDR3 is made up of 14 amino acids. Germline V gives CDR1 KGHSH, CDR2 LQKENI. CDR3 in amino acids: CASSPLETNEKLFF. The CDR3 DNA sequence: TGTGCCAGCTCACCGTTAGAGACTAATGAAAAACTGTTTTTT.

The V and J genes are TRBV6-5 and TRBJ1-6; perhaps TRBD1 as D (5 bases). Germline V gives CDR1 MNHEY, CDR2 SVGAGI. This CDR3 region has 14 residues. The ends were cut back, 7 bases at V and 6 bases at J, with 13 bases in the middle. The CDR3 nucleotides read TGTGCCAGCACCTCTCGGGGGGGTAATTCACCCCTCCACTTT. Translation gives CASTSRGGNSPLHF.

The J gene is TRBJ2-4, the V gene TRBV6-6; the D gene is possibly TRBD1 (6 bases). V was pared by 2 bases and J by 1 base, with 12 bases between. This CDR3 has 16 residues. CDR1 and CDR2 (germline): MNHNY, SVGAGI (reference sequence). CDR3 protein: CASSYGRGYAKNIQYF. DNA of the CDR3: TGTGCCAGCAGTTACGGCAGGGGATACGCCAAAAACATTCAGTACTTC.

The V call is TRBV7-2, the J call TRBJ1-2; TRBD1 agrees at 8 bases. There are 15 residues in the CDR3. The V gene's germline CDR1 is SGHTA and CDR2 FQGNSA. Germline trimming cut 5 bases from V and 8 bases from J; bases unmatched to any gene: 13. The CDR3 sequence: CASSPGTGPRGGYTF. CDR3 bases: TGTGCCAGCAGCCCCGGGACAGGACCCCGAGGGGGCTACACCTTC. Supplemented by reference TRBV7-2 and TRBJ1-2, the full variable domain reads GAGVSQSPSNKVTEKGKDVELRCDPISGHTALYWYRQSLGQGLEFLIYFQGNSAPDKSGLPSDRFSAERTGGSVSTLTIQRTQQEDSAVYLCASSPGTGPRGGYTFGSGTRLTVV.

The rearrangement uses TRBV6-1 and TRBJ1-5; D not resolved. Per the germline V gene, CDR1 is MNHNS and CDR2 is SASEGT. The V and J ends lost 6 bases and 5 bases respectively, with 14 bases between them. CDR3 size: 14 residues. CDR3 region: CASSGSPWDQPQHF. The CDR3 DNA reads TGTGCCAGCAGCGGTAGCCCCTGGGATCAGCCCCAGCATTTT.

This rearrangement joins TRBV6-5 to TRBJ2-3; D is perhaps TRBD2 (5 bases). The CDR3 runs to 13 residues. The germline CDR1 and CDR2 sequences are MNHEY and SVGAGI. The V end lost 0 bases, the J end lost 8 bases, and 9 bases lay between the germline ends. The DNA of the CDR3 is TGTGCCAGCAGTTACTCGAGTGCGGGTACGCAGTATTTT. As protein: CASSYSSAGTQYF.

J is TRBJ1-5 and V is TRBV2; 10 bases are a match to TRBD1. V lost 1 base, J lost 7 bases, and 7 bases stayed unmatched. CDR1 SNHLY and CDR2 FYNNEI come from the germline V gene. CDR3 size: 16 residues. CDR3 loop: CASSEVRQGAGQPQHF. In nucleotides, the CDR3 is TGTGCCAGCAGTGAAGTCAGACAGGGGGCAGGACAGCCCCAGCATTTT.

The genes are TRBV28 and TRBJ2-5; 8 bases agree with TRBD2. The V gene's germline CDR1 is MDHEN and CDR2 SYDVKM. J lost 3 bases, V lost 7 bases, and 1 base had no gene match. The CDR3 is 12 amino acids. CDR3 amino acids: CASNGGEETQYF. The CDR3 DNA reads as TGTGCCAGCAACGGGGGGGAAGAGACCCAGTACTTC.

V gene TRBV7-6 combines with J gene TRBJ2-1; TRBD2 aligns across 7 bases. The CDR3 spans 16 residues. Germline CDR1 and CDR2: SGHVS and FNYEAQ. With V trimmed by 3 bases and J by 3 bases, 8 bases remained unmatched. The CDR3 DNA reads as TGTGCCAGCAGCTTGGAAATAGCGGGCCGCTACAATGAGCAGTTCTTC. Protein product: CASSLEIAGRYNEQFF.